This T cell receptor (beta chain) was profiled in a study of CD8+CD57+ T cells in acquired aplastic anemia. The TCR beta profiling, which covered VDJ combination and CDR3 sequence, was carried out using genomic DNA as the template. TCRdb recomputed calls from the reads with MiXCR, one row per CDR3 protein. The sample carries just over 200,000 distinct CDR3 sequences, roughly two thirds recorded once. V shed 7 bases and J shed 2 bases, with 16 bases lying between them. The CDR3 spans 15 residues. Germline lookup yields CDR1 ENHRY and CDR2 SYGVKD. Individuals selected for sequencing had exhibited CD8+CD57+ cell expansion on flow cytometry. This clonotype was seen more than once but under ten times.

This chain connects TRBV10-3 to TRBJ2-3, with D unresolved. This sequence originates from a human donor with aplastic anemia. The sequencing input was sorted CD4+, CD8+, or CD8+CD57+ T cells (not recorded which) from PBMCs. CDR3 loop: CAIKRSASLTDTQYF. In DNA form, the CDR3 reads TGTGCCATCAAACGATCGGCCAGCCTCACAGATACGCAGTATTTT.